These T cell receptor beta chains were read from a single sample in a study of sequential checkpoint blockade in melanoma. Assay: immunoSEQ multiplex PCR; the TCRdb copy retains only in-frame clones and omits some. The sample yields approximately 900 clones, around 20% seen once. The sample in question was tumor tissue (inferred from file names), obtained from a patient given nivolumab and ipilimumab in sequence. Receptors originate from a human donor with melanoma. Each CDR3 is given with its conserved first and last residue. The D gene is left open where the match is weak. Some rows mark clone size as missing; the rest say once, few, many or name a class of expanded clone.

>-|TRBV29-1|TRBD2|TRBJ2-5
CSVERTSRETQYF
TGCAGCGTTGAGAGGACTAGTCGGGAGACCCAGTACTTC
>-|TRBV12-5|TRBD2|TRBJ2-7
CATQSGTSYQRYF
TGTGCCACCCAGAGCGGGACTAGCTACCAAAGGTACTTC
>medium-sized|TRBV11-3|TRBD1|TRBJ1-6
CASSKGLRDRISPLHF
TGTGCCAGCTCTAAGGGGTTACGGGACAGAATTTCACCCCTCCACTTT
>large|TRBV11-3|TRBD2|TRBJ2-2
CASSLGTSVLTGELFF
TGTGCCAGCAGCTTAGGGACTAGCGTGCTCACCGGGGAGCTGTTTTTT
>medium-sized|TRBV11-3|-|TRBJ2-7
CASSSTPVSYEQYF
TGTGCCAGCAGCTCAACCCCAGTCTCCTACGAGCAGTACTTC
>-|TRBV19|-|TRBJ2-7
CASSILSPPYEQYF
TGTGCCAGTAGTATATTGTCCCCTCCGTACGAGCAGTACTTC
>-|TRBV6-8|TRBD2|TRBJ2-3
CASSERETDTQYF
TGTGCCAGCAGTGAGCGGGAGACAGATACGCAGTATTTT
>-|TRBV23-1|TRBD1|TRBJ2-5
CASRTSRGQGRRRETQYF
TGCGCCAGCAGGACTTCCCGGGGACAGGGAAGGAGGAGGGAGACCCAGTACTTC
>few|TRBV4-1|-|TRBJ2-1
CASSQERSYNEQFF
TGCGCCAGCAGCCAAGAAAGGAGCTACAATGAGCAGTTCTTC
>medium-sized|TRBV11-3|-|TRBJ1-3
CASHTENVGYSGNTIYF
TGTGCCAGCCATACTGAAAACGTAGGTTACTCTGGAAACACCATATATTTT
>-|TRBV6-8|-|TRBJ2-6
CASSYLSALNSGANVLTF
TGTGCCAGCAGTTACTTGTCAGCCTTGAACTCTGGGGCCAACGTCCTGACTTTC